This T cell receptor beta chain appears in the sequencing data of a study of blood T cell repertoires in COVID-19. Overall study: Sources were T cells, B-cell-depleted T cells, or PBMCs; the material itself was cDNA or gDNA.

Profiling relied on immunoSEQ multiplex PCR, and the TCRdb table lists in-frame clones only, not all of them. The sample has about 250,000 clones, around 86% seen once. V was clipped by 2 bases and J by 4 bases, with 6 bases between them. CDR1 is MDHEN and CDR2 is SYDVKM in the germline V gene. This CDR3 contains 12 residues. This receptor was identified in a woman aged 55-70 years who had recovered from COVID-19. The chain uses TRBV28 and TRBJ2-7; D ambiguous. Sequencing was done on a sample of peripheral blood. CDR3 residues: CASSLAVYEQYF. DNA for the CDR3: TGTGCCAGCAGTTTAGCGGTATACGAGCAGTACTTC.